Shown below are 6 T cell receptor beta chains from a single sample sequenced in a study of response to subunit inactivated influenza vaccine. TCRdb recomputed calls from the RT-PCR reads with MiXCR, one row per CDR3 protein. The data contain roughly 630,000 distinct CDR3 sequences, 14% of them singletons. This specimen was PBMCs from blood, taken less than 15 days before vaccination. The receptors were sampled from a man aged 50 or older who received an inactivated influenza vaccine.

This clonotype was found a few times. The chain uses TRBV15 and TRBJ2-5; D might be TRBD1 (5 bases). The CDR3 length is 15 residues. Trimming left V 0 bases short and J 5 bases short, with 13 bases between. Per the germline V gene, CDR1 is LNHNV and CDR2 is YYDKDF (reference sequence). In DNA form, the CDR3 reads TGTGCCACCAGCAGAGATGGGCGCAGGGCGGAGACCCAGTACTTC. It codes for CATSRDGRRAETQYF.

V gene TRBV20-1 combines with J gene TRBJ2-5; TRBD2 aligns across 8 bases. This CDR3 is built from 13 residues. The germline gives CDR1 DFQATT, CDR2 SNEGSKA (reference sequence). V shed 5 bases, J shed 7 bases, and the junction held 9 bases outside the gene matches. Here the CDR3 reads CSAGGLVVGTQYF. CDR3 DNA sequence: TGCAGTGCTGGGGGACTAGTTGTCGGGACCCAGTACTTC.

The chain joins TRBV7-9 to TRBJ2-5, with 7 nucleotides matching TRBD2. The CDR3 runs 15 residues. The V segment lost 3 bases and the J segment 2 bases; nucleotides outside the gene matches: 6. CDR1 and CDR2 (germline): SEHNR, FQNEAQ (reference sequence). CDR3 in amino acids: CASSFNGLGQETQYF. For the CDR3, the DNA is TGTGCCAGCAGCTTCAACGGACTAGGACAAGAGACCCAGTACTTC.

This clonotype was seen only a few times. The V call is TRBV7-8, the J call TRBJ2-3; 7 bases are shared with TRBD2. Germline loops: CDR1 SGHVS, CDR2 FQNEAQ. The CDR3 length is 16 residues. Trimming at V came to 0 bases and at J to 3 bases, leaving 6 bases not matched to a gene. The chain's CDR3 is CASSLARLAETDTQYF. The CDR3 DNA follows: TGTGCCAGCAGCTTAGCGCGCCTAGCGGAGACAGATACGCAGTATTTT.

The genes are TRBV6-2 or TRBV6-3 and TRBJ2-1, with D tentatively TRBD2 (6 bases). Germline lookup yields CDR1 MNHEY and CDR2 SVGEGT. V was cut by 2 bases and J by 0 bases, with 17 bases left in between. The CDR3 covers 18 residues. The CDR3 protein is CASSYPIGRGSSYNEQFF. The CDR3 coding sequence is TGTGCCAGCAGTTACCCGATTGGACGGGGGAGCTCCTACAATGAGCAGTTCTTC.

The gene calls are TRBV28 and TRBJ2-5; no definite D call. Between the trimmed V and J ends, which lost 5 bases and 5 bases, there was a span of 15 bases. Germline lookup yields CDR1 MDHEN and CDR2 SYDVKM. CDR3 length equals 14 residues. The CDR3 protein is CASSQPVTGETQYF. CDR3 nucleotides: TGTGCCAGCAGTCAACCGGTTACTGGGGAGACCCAGTACTTC.